The TCR beta chain under discussion was sequenced for a study of shared clonotypes between healthy human individuals. General study points: An anticipated effect of sequencing depth on clonotype sharing among donors was recognized.

Worth noting for this clone: Its specificity is not known.

The assay was immunoSEQ multiplex PCR, and TCRdb's table has in-frame clones only and misses some. This table has roughly 680,000 clones, over 60% appearing once. This receptor was obtained from a woman aged 25-40 years in good health. Sequenced input: memory CD4+ T cells sorted from blood. Subset described: CD45RA-negative fraction.

Here the CDR3 reads CASSLDHNYGYTF. CDR3 coding DNA: TGTGCCAGCAGTCTCGACCATAACTATGGCTACACCTTC. This rearrangement joins TRBV6-6 to TRBJ1-2; no reliable D call. Germline CDR1 reads MNHNY; CDR2 reads SVGAGI (reference sequence). Trimming took off 5 bases at V and 1 base at J, with 8 bases between the two ends. The CDR3 consists of 13 residues.